The rows below give T cell receptor beta chains drawn from one sample of a study of cytomegalovirus exposure and HLA in healthy donors. TCRdb's table, derived via immunoSEQ multiplex PCR, lists solely in-frame clones and lacks some. The sample lists around 71,000 clones, about 60% seen once, with around 5% in the top ten. The sequenced sample consisted of PBMCs. These receptors were taken from a man younger than 45 in good health and CMV-seropositive. CDR3s include the opening cysteine and the closing phenylalanine or tryptophan. Fields, in order: J gene, V gene, CDR3 length, CDR3 protein.

J: TRBJ2-7; V: TRBV30; length: 19; CDR3: CAWSPPLKAGGRGPYEQYF
J: TRBJ1-1; V: TRBV15; length: 15; CDR3: CATSINRVGGTEAFF
J: TRBJ2-3; V: TRBV19; length: 13; CDR3: CASRLAATDTQYF
J: TRBJ2-7; V: TRBV28; length: 14; CDR3: CASSSRTAPYEQYF
J: TRBJ1-1; V: TRBV6-6; length: 14; CDR3: CASSYSTGGTEAFF
J: TRBJ2-5; V: TRBV18; length: 15; CDR3: CASSIGLDTRETQYF
J: TRBJ1-5; V: TRBV16; length: 14; CDR3: CASSQDSKNQPQHF
J: TRBJ2-5; V: TRBV7-9; length: 16; CDR3: CASSAVMENPQETQYF
J: TRBJ1-5; V: TRBV5-1; length: 15; CDR3: CASSADGLSNQPQHF
J: TRBJ1-6; V: TRBV30; length: 13; CDR3: CAWSPLNNSPLHF
J: TRBJ2-3; V: TRBV4-1; length: 17; CDR3: CASSQVQTSGTTDTQYF
J: TRBJ1-6; V: TRBV28; length: 14; CDR3: CASALQGTNSPLHF
J: TRBJ2-2; V: TRBV29-1; length: 13; CDR3: CSALLGGTGELFF
J: TRBJ1-2; V: TRBV27; length: 14; CDR3: CASSLADRAGGYTF
J: TRBJ2-7; V: TRBV13; length: 17; CDR3: CASSWTSGGLSPYEQYF
J: TRBJ2-5; V: TRBV7-9; length: 19; CDR3: CASSFGSGTGYGLGETQYF
J: TRBJ1-2; V: TRBV7-9; length: 11; CDR3: CASSSGGGYTF
J: TRBJ2-2; V: TRBV5-1; length: 18; CDR3: CASSLMIGGGSHTGELFF
J: TRBJ2-7; V: TRBV4-1; length: 15; CDR3: CASSQSQGNSYEQYF
J: TRBJ2-7; V: TRBV28; length: 15; CDR3: CASSLRRQPTYEQYF
J: TRBJ2-1; V: TRBV5-1; length: 15; CDR3: CASSPGGGADNEQFF
J: TRBJ1-5; V: TRBV2; length: 12; CDR3: CASRGDIQPQHF
J: TRBJ2-7; V: TRBV29-1; length: 12; CDR3: CSAGQVSYEQYF
J: TRBJ1-6; V: TRBV10-2; length: 14; CDR3: CASSWTGGNSPLHF
J: TRBJ2-1; V: TRBV10-1; length: 15; CDR3: CASISSGSPYNEQFF